This T cell receptor (beta chain) derives from a study of early T cells in non-severe SARS-CoV-2 infection. Study-level information: The chains were unpaired, and the sequenced material was bulk RNA from unsorted whole blood. General study results and limits: Database matching using VDJdb favored anti-spike CD8 responses, with private and CD4 specificities left missing.

In the library, individual cDNA molecules carried attached unique molecular identifiers. TCRdb fed the 5' RACE reads into MiXCR, producing one record per CDR3 protein. The sample lists around 49,000 distinct CDR3 sequences, around 10% occurring once. V was trimmed by 5 bases and J by 0 bases, leaving 10 bases between them. The CDR3 runs to 14 residues. Ten or more counts support this clonotype. Its antigen remains unknown. The V call is TRBV12-3 or TRBV12-4, the J call TRBJ1-1; D is perhaps TRBD1 (5 bases). The sequence came from an adult who was a healthcare worker with PCR-confirmed SARS-CoV-2 infection or an uninfected control (not recorded which). Sequencing was carried out using whole blood. Here the CDR3 reads CASSGTFMNTEAFF. CDR3 nucleotides: TGTGCCAGCAGTGGGACCTTCATGAACACTGAAGCTTTCTTT.